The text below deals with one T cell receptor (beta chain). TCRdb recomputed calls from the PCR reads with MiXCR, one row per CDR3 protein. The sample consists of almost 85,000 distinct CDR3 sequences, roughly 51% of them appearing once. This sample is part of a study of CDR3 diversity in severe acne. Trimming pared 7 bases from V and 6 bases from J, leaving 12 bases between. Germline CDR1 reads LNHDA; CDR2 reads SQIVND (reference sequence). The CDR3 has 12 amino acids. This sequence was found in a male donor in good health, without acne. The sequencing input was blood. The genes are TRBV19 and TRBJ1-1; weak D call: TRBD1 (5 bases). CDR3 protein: CASTPGGAEAFF. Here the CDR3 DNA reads TGTGCCAGTACCCCCGGGGGGGCTGAAGCTTTCTTT.